This T cell receptor (beta chain) was retrieved from a study of blood T cell repertoires in COVID-19. Per the study methods: Amplification of reference gene primers was used by the study to estimate nucleated cell counts. Clones were read by immunoSEQ multiplex PCR, and TCRdb kept only the in-frame ones, dropping some. That table furnishes V, J and clone size, whereas the DNA furnished D and trimming. The table shows about 150,000 clones, with over 80% occurring only once. Individuals drawn from 24 US areas were about 18 to 100 years old. V dropped 6 bases and J dropped 3; count of bases not matched to a gene: 4. The CDR3 is 15 residues long. The germline V gene has CDR1 MNHEY and CDR2 SVGAGI.

The clonotype comes from a woman aged 35 to 49 who had recovered from COVID-19. Sequencing was carried out using PBMCs or T cells enriched from blood (not recorded which). The chain links TRBV6-5 to TRBJ2-1, with TRBD2 matching 11 bases. CDR3 bases: TGTGCCAGCAGCTTAGCGGGAGGGGACTACAATGAGCAGTTCTTC. This translates into CASSLAGGDYNEQFF.